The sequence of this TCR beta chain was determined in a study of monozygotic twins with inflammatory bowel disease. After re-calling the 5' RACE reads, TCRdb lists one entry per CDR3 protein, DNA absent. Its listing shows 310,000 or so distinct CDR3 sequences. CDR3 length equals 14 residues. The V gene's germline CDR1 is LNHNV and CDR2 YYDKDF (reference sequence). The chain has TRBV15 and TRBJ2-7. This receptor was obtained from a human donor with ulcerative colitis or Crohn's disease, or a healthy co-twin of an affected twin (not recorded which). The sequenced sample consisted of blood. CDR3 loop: CATSRERKSYEQYF.